Following are 8 T cell receptor beta chains from one sample sequenced in a study of T cells after yellow fever vaccination. TCRdb redid the calling of the 5' RACE reads with MiXCR, one entry per CDR3 protein. Among some 250,000 distinct CDR3 sequences listed, less than 9% were seen once. This specimen consisted of CD4+ T cells sorted from PBMCs, obtained 15 days after the yellow fever booster vaccination. The receptors originated from a man aged 25-40 years who received the YFV17D yellow fever vaccine.

This clonotype was observed many times. CDR3 sequence: CASSLVGGSDNEQFF. DNA of the CDR3: TGTGCCAGCAGCTTAGTTGGCGGGAGTGACAATGAGCAGTTCTTC. The rearrangement joins TRBV11-3 to TRBJ2-1, with 7 bases fitting TRBD2. CDR1 SGHNT and CDR2 YENEEA come from the germline V gene. The J segment lost 5 bases and the V segment lost 1 base, leaving 5 bases of the junction unmatched. This CDR3 comprises 15 residues.

This clonotype was detected many times. The chain is built from TRBV6-5 and TRBJ2-4; tentatively, D is TRBD2 (5 bases). From germline, CDR1 is MNHEY and CDR2 SVGAGI. Trimming took 0 bases from V and 0 from J, leaving 9 bases between them. This CDR3 region has 16 residues. Here the CDR3 DNA reads TGTGCCAGCAGTTACTCTGTCGGACTAGCCAAAAACATTCAGTACTTC. It translates to CASSYSVGLAKNIQYF.

This clonotype showed up many times. The V and J genes are TRBV24-1 and TRBJ2-1; no reliable D call. The germline V gene encodes CDR1 KGHDR and CDR2 SFDVKD. Trimming stripped 3 bases from V and 3 bases from J, with 14 bases between. The CDR3 is 16 amino acids. The CDR3 DNA follows: TGTGCCACCAGTGATACGGCCCCCTTTCACTACAATGAGCAGTTCTTC. Protein product: CATSDTAPFHYNEQFF.

The chain is built from TRBV29-1 and TRBJ2-1; D is ambiguous. In germline, CDR1 is SQVTM, CDR2 ANQGSEA. The CDR3 loop spans 12 amino acids. V was cut by 5 bases and J by 9 bases, with 14 bases left in between. The CDR3 loop reads CSVQSSNREQFF. The CDR3 DNA reads as TGCAGCGTTCAATCGAGCAACCGTGAGCAGTTCTTC.

The table lists this clonotype with many counts. The J gene is TRBJ2-7, the V gene TRBV7-7; TRBD2 agrees at 8 bases. The CDR3 is 17 amino acids. Germline lookup yields CDR1 SSHAT and CDR2 FNYEAQ (reference sequence). V lost 3 bases to trimming and J lost 6 bases; unmatched junction nucleotides: 16. CDR3 sequence (DNA): TGTGCCAGCAGCTTCCGGGACACCGGGACTAGGGAAGGCGAGCAGTACTTC. It specifies CASSFRDTGTREGEQYF.

This chain uses TRBV5-1 with TRBJ2-1; possibly TRBD2 for D (6 bases). V was trimmed by 6 bases and J by 2 bases, leaving 12 bases between them. The CDR3 has 14 residues. The V gene's germline CDR1 is SGHRS and CDR2 YFSETQ. The CDR3 here is CASTLAETYNEQFF. CDR3 DNA sequence: TGCGCCAGCACCTTAGCGGAGACCTACAATGAGCAGTTCTTC.

This clonotype was detected many times. This chain uses TRBV12-3 or TRBV12-4 with TRBJ1-5; D not certain. This CDR3 spans 14 amino acids. Trimming cost V 3 bases and J 1 base, with 7 bases left between them. The CDR3 here is CASSLAYSNQPQHF. CDR3 in DNA: TGTGCCAGCAGTTTGGCTTACAGCAATCAGCCCCAGCATTTT.

This clonotype was recorded at least ten times. The chain uses TRBV3-1 and TRBJ2-2, with D uncertain. CDR3 size: 14 residues. The V and J ends lost 1 base and 5 bases respectively, with 8 bases between them. Germline V gene lookup returns CDR1 LGHDT and CDR2 YNNKEL (reference sequence). The CDR3 loop reads CASSQGYATGELFF. CDR3 coding DNA: TGTGCCAGCAGCCAAGGTTACGCAACCGGGGAGCTGTTTTTT.